A single sample is the source of the 2 T cell receptor beta chains below, sequenced in a study of T cell responses to AZD1222 COVID-19 vaccine. Using immunoSEQ multiplex PCR, the repertoire was profiled, and TCRdb retains in-frame clones only, with some absent. The table has some 150,000 clones, almost 85% seen once. Sequenced material: peripheral blood, taken 28 days after the second dose of the MenACWY control vaccine. The receptors were gathered from an adult who received the MenACWY meningococcal vaccine as a control.

The chain uses TRBV2 and TRBJ2-1; D may be TRBD1 (5 bases). Germline V gene sequence: CDR1 SNHLY, CDR2 FYNNEI. V was clipped by 4 bases and J by 3 bases, with 16 bases between them. The CDR3 runs to 16 residues. CDR3 DNA sequence: TGTGCCAGCAGTGGGGTAGTTACAGGTCTCTACAATGAGCAGTTCTTC. Translation gives CASSGVVTGLYNEQFF.

The genes are TRBV14 and TRBJ2-1, with 8 positions matching TRBD2. CDR1 is SGHDN, CDR2 FVKESK, per germline. CDR3 length: 13 amino acids. J lost 9 bases, V lost 7 bases, and 8 bases had no gene match. CDR3 sequence reads: CASTPGLAGEQFF. DNA of the CDR3: TGTGCCAGCACCCCGGGGCTAGCGGGTGAGCAGTTCTTC.